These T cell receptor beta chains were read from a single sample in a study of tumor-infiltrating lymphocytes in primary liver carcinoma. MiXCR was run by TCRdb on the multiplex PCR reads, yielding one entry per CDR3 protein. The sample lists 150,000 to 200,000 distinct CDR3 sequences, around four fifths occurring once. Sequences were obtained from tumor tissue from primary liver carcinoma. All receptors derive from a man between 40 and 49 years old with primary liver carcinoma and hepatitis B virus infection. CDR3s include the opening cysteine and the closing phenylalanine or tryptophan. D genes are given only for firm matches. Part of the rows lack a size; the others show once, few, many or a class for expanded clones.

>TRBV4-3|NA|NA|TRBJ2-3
CASSQDLNTPDAQYF
TGCGCCAGCAGCCAAGATTTAAACACCCCAGATGCGCAATATTTT
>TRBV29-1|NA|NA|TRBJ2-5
CSHRVGKTQYF
TGCAGCCACAGAGTGGGGAAGACCCAGTACTTC
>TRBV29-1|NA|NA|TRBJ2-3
CSVSVAGASDTHYF
TGCAGCGTTTCCGTGGCAGGGGCGTCAGATACGCATTATTTT
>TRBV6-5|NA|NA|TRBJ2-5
CASCYSSSGGSQETQYF
TGTGCCAGCTGTTACTCGAGTAGTGGCGGTTCCCAGGAGACCCAGTACTTC
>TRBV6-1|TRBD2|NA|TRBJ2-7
CANNLLAGNEAYEQYF
TGTGCCAACAATCTACTAGCGGGCAACGAAGCCTACGAGCAGTACTTC
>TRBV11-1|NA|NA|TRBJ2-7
CDSSLGPAGENSYEQYF
TGTGACAGTAGCTTAGGGCCGGCAGGTGAAAACTCCTACGAGCAGTACTTC
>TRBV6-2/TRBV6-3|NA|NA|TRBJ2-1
CASLQSGWADNEQFF
TGTGCCAGCTTACAAAGCGGTTGGGCCGACAATGAGCAGTTCTTC
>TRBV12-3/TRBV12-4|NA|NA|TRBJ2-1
CANSLRGIYSCNEQFF
NA
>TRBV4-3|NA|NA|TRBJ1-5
CASSQDREVSQPQHF
TGCGCCAGCAGCCAAGACAGGGAGGTGAGTCAGCCCCAGCATTTT
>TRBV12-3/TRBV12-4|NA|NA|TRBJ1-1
CARSSAYRNTEAFF
TGTGCCAGGAGTTCAGCATACAGGAACACTGAAGCTTTCTTT
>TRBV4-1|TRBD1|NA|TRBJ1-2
CASRQDRENYAYTF
TGCGCCAGCCGCCAAGACAGGGAGAACTATGCCTACACCTTC
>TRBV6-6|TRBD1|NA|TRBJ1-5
CASSYSRGQGNKPQHF
TGTGCCAGCAGTTATTCAAGGGGACAGGGCAATAAGCCCCAGCATTTT
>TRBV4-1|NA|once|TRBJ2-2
CASSLQGEGSAELLF
TGCGCCAGCAGCCTCCAGGGGGAGGGCTCCGCGGAGCTGTTATTT
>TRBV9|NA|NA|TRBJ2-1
CASSVSYNEQFF
TGTGCCAGCAGCGTAAGCTACAATGAGCAGTTCTTC
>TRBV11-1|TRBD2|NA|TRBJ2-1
CASSPTAGACYNEQFF
TGTGCCAGCAGCCCCACAGCGGGAGCGTGTTACAATGAGCAGTTCTTC
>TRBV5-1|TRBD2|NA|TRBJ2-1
CASGLTGLASNEQFF
TGCGCCAGCGGCTTGACGGGACTAGCGAGCAATGAGCAGTTCTTC
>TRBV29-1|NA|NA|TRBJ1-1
CGVGSGNIAEAFF
TGCGGCGTTGGATCGGGCAACATAGCTGAAGCTTTCTTT
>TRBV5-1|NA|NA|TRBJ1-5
CASRSGDPGGQPQHF
TGCGCCAGCAGATCAGGGGACCCGGGGGGTCAGCCCCAGCATTTT
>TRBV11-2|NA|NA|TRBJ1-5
CASSLVGIRWSNQPQHF
TGTGCGAGCAGCTTAGTAGGGATAAGATGGAGCAATCAGCCCCAGCATTTT
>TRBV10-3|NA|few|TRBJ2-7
CANSTWGGNSYEQYF
TGTGCCAACAGTACTTGGGGCGGGAACTCCTACGAGCAGTACTTC
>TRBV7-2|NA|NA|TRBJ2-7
CASSVRRGGSYEQYF
TGTGCCAGCAGCGTCCGTAGAGGGGGCTCCTACGAGCAGTACTTC
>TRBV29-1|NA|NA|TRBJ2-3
CNVSGTAQRNTQYF
TGCAATGTTTCCGGGACGGCCCAAAGAAATACGCAGTATTTT
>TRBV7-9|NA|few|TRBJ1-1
CASSISANTEAFF
TGTGCCAGCAGCATATCCGCGAACACTGAGGCTTTCTTT
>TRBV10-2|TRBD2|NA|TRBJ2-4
CASSEGTSRIANKIQYF
TGCGCCAGCAGTGAGGGGACTAGCAGGATAGCCAATAAGATTCAGTACTTC
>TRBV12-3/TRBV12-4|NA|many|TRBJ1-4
CASTTDLDPKLEKLFF
TGTGCCAGCACCACCGACCTGGATCCGAAGCTGGAAAAACTGTTTTTT
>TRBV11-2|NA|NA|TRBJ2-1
CASSLERLALGDKQFF
TGTGCCAGCAGCTTAGAACGTTTAGCCTTAGGGGATAAGCAATTCTTC
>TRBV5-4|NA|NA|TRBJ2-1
CASSMGGNSYNEQFF
TGTGCCAGCAGCATGGGCGGGAACTCCTACAATGAGCAATTCTTC
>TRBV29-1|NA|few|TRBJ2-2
CSVVQAVTGELFF
TGCAGCGTGGTACAGGCGGTCACCGGGGAGCTGTTTTTT
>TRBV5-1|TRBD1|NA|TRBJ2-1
CANCLTGVNEQFF
TGCGCAAACTGCTTAACAGGGGTCAATGAGCAGTTCTTC
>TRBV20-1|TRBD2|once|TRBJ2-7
CSASLAGARYEQYF
TGCAGTGCTAGTTTAGCGGGGGCGCGCTACGAGCAGTACTTC
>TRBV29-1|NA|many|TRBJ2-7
CSVIRHGNSYEQYF
TGCAGCGTTATAAGACATGGCAATTCCTACGAGCAGTACTTC
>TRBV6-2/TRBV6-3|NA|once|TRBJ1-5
CASSYRPGVQSQHF
TGTGCCAGCAGCTATAGGCCAGGGGTTCAGTCCCAGCATTTT
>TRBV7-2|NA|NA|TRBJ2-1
CVSSLGPRHYPFYNEQFF
TGTGTCAGCAGCTTAGGGCCTAGACACTACCCCTTTTACAATGAGCAGTTCTTC
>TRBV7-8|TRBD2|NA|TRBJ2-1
CASSFIAGGPDSNEQFF
TGTGCCAGCAGCTTCATAGCGGGAGGGCCGGATTCCAATGAGCAATTCTTC
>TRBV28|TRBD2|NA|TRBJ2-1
CTSIPPERGGYNEHFF
TGTACCAGCATCCCCCCGGAGCGGGGGGGCTACAATGAGCACTTTTTC
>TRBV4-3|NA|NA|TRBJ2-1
CTSSQGMTNNEQFF
TGCACCAGCAGCCAGGGCATGACCAACAATGAGCAGTTCTTC
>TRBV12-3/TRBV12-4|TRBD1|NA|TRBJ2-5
CVYSRDRQETQYF
TGTGTCTACAGCCGGGACAGACAAGAGACCCAGTACTTC
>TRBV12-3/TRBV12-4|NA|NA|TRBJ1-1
CASRTSAIGTEVFF
TGTGCCAGCAGGACCTCCGCTATAGGGACTGAAGTTTTCTTT
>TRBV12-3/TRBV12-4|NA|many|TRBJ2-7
CASSPLGSAGLGSYEQYF
TGTGCCAGCAGTCCCCTGGGGTCGGCGGGATTGGGCTCCTACGAGCAGTACTTC
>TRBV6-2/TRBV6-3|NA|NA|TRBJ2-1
CASTYTVGDLNEQFF
TGTGCCAGCACTTACACGGTGGGAGACCTCAATGAGCAGTTCTTC
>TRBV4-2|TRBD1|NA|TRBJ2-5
CASCQDRTGGYETHYF
TGTGCCAGCTGCCAAGATAGAACAGGGGGCTACGAGACCCACTACTTC
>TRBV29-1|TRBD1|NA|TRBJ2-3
CIVRGTGSSDAQYF
TGCATCGTGAGGGGGACAGGGAGTTCAGATGCGCAGTATTTT
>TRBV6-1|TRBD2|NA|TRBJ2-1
CASIPRLAGWDGQFF
TGTGCCAGCATCCCAAGGCTAGCGGGATGGGATGGGCAGTTTTTC
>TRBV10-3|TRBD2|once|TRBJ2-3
CAINGPATSGRVDTDTQYF
TGTGCCATCAATGGACCCGCGACTAGCGGGAGGGTAGACACAGATACGCAGTATTTT
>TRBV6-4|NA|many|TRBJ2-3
CASSDGKETDTQYF
TGTGCCAGCAGTGACGGGAAGGAGACAGATACGCAGTATTTT
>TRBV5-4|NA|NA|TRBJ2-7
CASSLAGFSCEQYF
TGTGCCAGTAGCTTGGCCGGTTTCTCCTGCGAGCAGTACTTC
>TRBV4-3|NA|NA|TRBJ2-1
CASIQDVGGQYNEQFF
TGCGCCAGCATCCAAGATGTAGGGGGTCAGTACAATGAGCAGTTCTTC
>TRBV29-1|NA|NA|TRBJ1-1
CSVRAGWIMNTGAFF
TGCAGCGTTCGGGCGGGGTGGATAATGAACACTGGAGCTTTCTTT
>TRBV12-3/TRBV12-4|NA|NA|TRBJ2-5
CVSSLPSGQGRTQYF
TGTGTCAGCAGTCTCCCTTCGGGGCAGGGCAGGACCCAGTACTTC
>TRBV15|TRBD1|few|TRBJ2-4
CATSGTGARHIQYF
TGTGCCACCAGCGGCACAGGGGCAAGGCACATTCAGTACTTC
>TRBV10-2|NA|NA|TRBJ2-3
CASGNERTDTQYF
TGCGCCAGCGGGAATGAGCGTACAGATACGCAGTATTTT
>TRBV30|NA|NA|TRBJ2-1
CAWRSRASYNEQLF
TGTGCCTGGAGGTCCAGGGCATCATACAATGAGCAGCTCTTC